This T cell receptor beta chain was observed in a study of T cells after yellow fever vaccination. The study made its TCR cDNA through 5'RACE template switching. That step introduced a universal primer site along with UMIs. Via MiXCR, TCRdb re-called the 5' RACE reads, giving one row per CDR3 protein. The sample includes around 400,000 distinct CDR3 sequences, around 10% seen only once; the top ten take roughly 18%. Whole-study results and caveats: Primary-vaccination clones mostly resurfaced post-booster (more than 95% CD4, 85% to 90% CD8). Weaker overall was a secondary response that nonetheless peaked faster, on day 5 versus 15.

There are a few counts of this clonotype. Its matching antigen is unknown. The ends were cut back, 2 bases at V and 2 bases at J, with 11 bases in the middle. There are 14 residues in the CDR3. Germline-derived CDR1 and CDR2 are DFQATT and SNEGSKA (reference sequence). The sequence was collected from a man younger than 35 who received the YFV17D yellow fever vaccine. This chain links TRBV20-1 with TRBJ2-3; D not resolved. Sequencing was performed on PBMCs, taken on the day of the first yellow fever vaccination. CDR3 sequence: CSARRVVPTDTQYF. CDR3 DNA sequence: TGCAGTGCTAGACGGGTCGTACCCACAGATACGCAGTATTTT.